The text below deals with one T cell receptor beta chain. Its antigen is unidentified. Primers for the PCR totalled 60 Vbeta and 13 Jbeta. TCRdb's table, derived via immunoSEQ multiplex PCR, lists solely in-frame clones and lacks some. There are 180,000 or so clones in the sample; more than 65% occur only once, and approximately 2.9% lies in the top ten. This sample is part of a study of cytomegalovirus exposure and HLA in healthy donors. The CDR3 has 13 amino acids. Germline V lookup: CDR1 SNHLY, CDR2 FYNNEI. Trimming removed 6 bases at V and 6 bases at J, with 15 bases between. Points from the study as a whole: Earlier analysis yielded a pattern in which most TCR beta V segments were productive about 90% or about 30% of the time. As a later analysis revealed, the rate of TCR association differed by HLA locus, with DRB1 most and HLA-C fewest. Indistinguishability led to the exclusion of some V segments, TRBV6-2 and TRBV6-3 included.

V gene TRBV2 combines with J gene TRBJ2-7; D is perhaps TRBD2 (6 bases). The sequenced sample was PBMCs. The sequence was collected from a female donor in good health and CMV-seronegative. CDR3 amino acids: CASSAGPEAEQYF. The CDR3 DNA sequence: TGTGCCAGCAGCGCGGGACCCGAGGCCGAGCAGTACTTC.